This T cell receptor beta chain derives from a study of blood T cell repertoires in COVID-19. Study-wide context: COVID-19 samples from acute and convalescent phases originated in the United States, Italy and Spain.

Per the study methods: Reference gene primer amplification gave estimated nucleated cell counts. This table comes from immunoSEQ multiplex PCR, and its TCRdb copy is limited to in-frame clones, with some not included. Clonal size and the V and J genes are those of that table, whereas D and trimming came from the DNA. The sample comprises around 18,000 clones, roughly nine tenths of which are singletons, and about 13% rests with the top ten. The CDR3 runs 15 residues. Germline V lookup: CDR1 SGHNT, CDR2 YENEEA. V was pared by 5 bases and J by 5 bases, with 18 bases between. The rearrangement joins TRBV11-3 to TRBJ2-5; D may be TRBD2 (6 bases). Sequencing input: peripheral blood. The sequence was collected from a man aged 55-75 years with active COVID-19. The DNA for the CDR3 is TGTGCCAGCAGCAGAGGCAGGGCGGGGAGGGAGACCCAGTACTTC. It encodes CASSRGRAGRETQYF.